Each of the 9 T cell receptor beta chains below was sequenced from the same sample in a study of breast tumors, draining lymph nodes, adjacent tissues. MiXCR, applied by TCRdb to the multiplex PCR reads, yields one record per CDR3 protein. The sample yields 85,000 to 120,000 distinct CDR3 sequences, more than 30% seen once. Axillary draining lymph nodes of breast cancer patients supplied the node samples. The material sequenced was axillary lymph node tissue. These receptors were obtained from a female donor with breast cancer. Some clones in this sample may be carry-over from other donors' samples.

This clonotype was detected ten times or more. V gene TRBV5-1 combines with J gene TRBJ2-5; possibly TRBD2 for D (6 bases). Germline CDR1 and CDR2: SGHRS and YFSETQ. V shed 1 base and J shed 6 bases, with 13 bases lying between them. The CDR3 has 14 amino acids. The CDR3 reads CASSLPRGRKTQYF. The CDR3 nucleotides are TGCGCCAGCAGCTTGCCCCGGGGGAGGAAGACCCAGTACTTC.

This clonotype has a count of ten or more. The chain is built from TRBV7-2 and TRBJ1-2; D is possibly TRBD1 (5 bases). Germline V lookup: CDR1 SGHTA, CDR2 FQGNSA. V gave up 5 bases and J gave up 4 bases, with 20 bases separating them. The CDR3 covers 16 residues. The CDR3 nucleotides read TGTGCCAGCAGCCAGGGTCCGTCGACAGCAGTCTATGGCTACACCTTC. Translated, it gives CASSQGPSTAVYGYTF.

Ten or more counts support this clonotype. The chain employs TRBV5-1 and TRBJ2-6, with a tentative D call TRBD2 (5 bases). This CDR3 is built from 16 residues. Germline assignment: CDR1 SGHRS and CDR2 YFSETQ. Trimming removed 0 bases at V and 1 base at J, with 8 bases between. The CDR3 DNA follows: TGCGCCAGCAGCTTGGCCCCGGGGTCTGGGGCCAACGTCCTGACTTTC. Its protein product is CASSLAPGSGANVLTF.

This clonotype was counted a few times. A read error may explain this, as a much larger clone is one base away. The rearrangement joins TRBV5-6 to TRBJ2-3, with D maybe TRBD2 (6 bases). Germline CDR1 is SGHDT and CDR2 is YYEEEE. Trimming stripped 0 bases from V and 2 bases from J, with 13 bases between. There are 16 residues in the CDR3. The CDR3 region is CASSLGGTAVTDTQYF. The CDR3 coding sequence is TGTGCCAGCAGCTTGGGCGGGACGGCCGTCACAGATACGCAGTATTTT.

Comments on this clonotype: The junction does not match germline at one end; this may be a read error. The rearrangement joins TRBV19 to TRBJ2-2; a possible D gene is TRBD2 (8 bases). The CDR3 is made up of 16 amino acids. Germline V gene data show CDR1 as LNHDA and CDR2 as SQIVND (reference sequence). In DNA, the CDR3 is TGTGCCAGTAAGACTAACGGGACAGCTTTGGCGGGGGGCTGTTCTTTT. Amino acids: CASKTNGTALAGGCSF.

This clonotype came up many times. Here the CDR3 reads CASSPRTGGPPKYF. The CDR3 nucleotides read TGTGCCAGCAGCCCGAGGACAGGGGGCCCCCCCAAATACTTC. The rearrangement uses TRBV28 and TRBJ2-5; 11 bases align to TRBD1. The J segment lost 14 bases and the V segment lost 6 bases, leaving 14 bases of the junction unmatched. Germline V gives CDR1 MDHEN, CDR2 SYDVKM. The CDR3 is made up of 14 amino acids.

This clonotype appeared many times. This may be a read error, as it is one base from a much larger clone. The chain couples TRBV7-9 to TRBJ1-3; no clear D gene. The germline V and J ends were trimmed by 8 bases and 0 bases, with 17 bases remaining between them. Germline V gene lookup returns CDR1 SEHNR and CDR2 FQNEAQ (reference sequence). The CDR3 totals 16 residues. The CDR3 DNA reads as TGTGCCAGCGGCCGAACCCTTTACCCCTCTGGAAACACCATATATTTT. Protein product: CASGRTLYPSGNTIYF.

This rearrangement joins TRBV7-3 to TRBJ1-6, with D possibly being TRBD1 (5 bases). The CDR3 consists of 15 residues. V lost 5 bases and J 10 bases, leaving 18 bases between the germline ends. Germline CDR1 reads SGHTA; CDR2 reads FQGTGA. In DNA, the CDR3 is TGTGCCAGCAGCCAAGAGTCGGGGACGGGCTCACCCCTCCACTTT. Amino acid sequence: CASSQESGTGSPLHF.

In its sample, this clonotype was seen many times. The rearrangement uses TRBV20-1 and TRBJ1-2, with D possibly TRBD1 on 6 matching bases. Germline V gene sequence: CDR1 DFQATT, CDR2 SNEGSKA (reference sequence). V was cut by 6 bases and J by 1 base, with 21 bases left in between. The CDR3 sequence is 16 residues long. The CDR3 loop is CSATHSGAEFNYGYTF. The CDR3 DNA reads TGCAGTGCCACACACTCGGGGGCAGAGTTTAACTATGGCTACACCTTC.